Listed here are 18 T cell receptor beta chains from one sample, sequenced in a study of OX40 agonist ivuxolimab in advanced cancers. Sequencing used immunoSEQ multiplex PCR; TCRdb keeps in-frame clones, though not all of them. The sample lists tens of thousands of clones; more than 80% were seen once. The sample here was CD4+ or CD8+ T cells sorted from blood, taken in a trial of the OX40 agonist ivuxolimab. The receptor set was obtained from an adult with an advanced solid tumor such as melanoma, head and neck, liver or kidney cancer.

J is TRBJ2-5 and V is TRBV6-5; either TRBD1 or TRBD2 may supply D (5 bases each). Germline V gene data show CDR1 as MNHEY and CDR2 as SVGAGI. The V end was cut by 7 bases, the J end by 1 base, with 16 bases between. This CDR3 is built from 15 residues. The chain's CDR3 is CASTPGVGAQETQYF. In nucleotides, the CDR3 is TGTGCCAGCACCCCAGGTGTCGGGGCCCAAGAGACCCAGTACTTC.

The chain has TRBV19 and TRBJ1-2, with D maybe TRBD1 (6 bases). V was clipped by 1 base and J by 2 bases, with 11 bases between them. The germline CDR1 and CDR2 sequences are LNHDA and SQIVND (reference sequence). The CDR3 loop spans 15 amino acids. This CDR3 reads CASSIASGHNYGYTF. Written as DNA, the CDR3 is TGTGCCAGTAGTATAGCTTCGGGACACAACTATGGCTACACCTTC.

The chain is built from TRBV28 and TRBJ1-1, with D perhaps matching TRBD1 (5 bases). In germline, CDR1 is MDHEN, CDR2 SYDVKM. Trimming removed 4 bases from V and 11 bases from J, with 11 bases in between. The CDR3 spans 11 residues. The CDR3 coding sequence is TGTGCCAGCAGTTCAGGGTTTACGGCTTTCTTT. Protein sequence: CASSSGFTAFF.

The chain carries TRBV5-1 and TRBJ1-2; D may be TRBD1 (5 bases). Germline loops: CDR1 SGHRS, CDR2 YFSETQ. V lost 2 bases, J lost 8 bases, and 13 bases lay in between. The CDR3 is 13 residues long. In nucleotides, the CDR3 is TGCGCCAGCAGCTTCGGAGGGGCGCCAGGCTACACCTTC. It codes for CASSFGGAPGYTF.

The J gene is TRBJ2-7, the V gene TRBV28, with TRBD1 matching 8 bases. V shed 6 bases and J 4 bases; nucleotides not matched to a gene: 8. There are 14 residues in the CDR3. Germline V lookup: CDR1 MDHEN, CDR2 SYDVKM. CDR3 region: CASRGSGQAYEQYF. The CDR3, as DNA: TGTGCCAGCAGGGGGTCGGGACAGGCGTACGAGCAGTACTTC.

The chain uses TRBV11-2 and TRBJ2-1; TRBD2 might be the D (6 bases). Between the trimmed V and J ends, which lost 6 bases and 0 bases, there was a span of 12 bases. This CDR3 has 15 amino acids. Germline-derived CDR1 and CDR2 are SGHAT and FQNNGV. The DNA for the CDR3 is TGTGCCAGCAGTTCTAGCGCGAGCTCCTACAATGAGCAGTTCTTC. Protein sequence: CASSSSASSYNEQFF.

The rearrangement links TRBV14 to TRBJ2-3; D may correspond to TRBD1 or TRBD2 (5 bases each). Germline V CDR1 and CDR2: SGHDN, FVKESK. Trimming took off 4 bases at V and 1 base at J, with 12 bases between the two ends. The CDR3 contains 15 residues. CDR3 amino acids: CASSPAGTRTDTQYF. CDR3 nucleotides: TGTGCCAGCAGCCCAGCAGGGACCCGCACAGATACGCAGTATTTT.

V gene TRBV28 combines with J gene TRBJ1-1, with a possible D match to TRBD1 (5 bases). Trimming stripped 3 bases from V and 4 bases from J, with 9 bases between. Germline V CDR1 and CDR2: MDHEN, SYDVKM. This CDR3 comprises 13 residues. The CDR3 region is CASSFGGFTEAFF. In nucleotides, the CDR3 is TGTGCCAGCAGTTTTGGGGGGTTCACTGAAGCTTTCTTT.

In its sample, this clone was seen a few times. The chain joins TRBV29-1 to TRBJ2-7; unclear D gene. This CDR3 region has 11 residues. The V and J ends lost 4 bases and 3 bases respectively, with 7 bases between them. Per the germline V gene, CDR1 is SQVTM and CDR2 is ANQGSEA. The CDR3 sequence is CSVVLSYEQYF. Written as DNA, the CDR3 is TGCAGCGTTGTTTTGAGCTACGAGCAGTACTTC.

The chain joins TRBV27 to TRBJ2-1; D remains ambiguous. CDR1 and CDR2 from the germline V gene are MNHEY and SMNVEV (reference sequence). Trimming shortened V by 6 bases and J by 4 bases, and 4 bases separated the two germline ends. The CDR3 runs 11 residues. CDR3 region: CASREYNEQFF. DNA of the CDR3: TGTGCCAGCAGAGAGTACAATGAGCAGTTCTTC.

This sequence joins TRBV5-1 and TRBJ1-1, with D uncertain. Deletions cut 0 bases from V and 2 bases from J, with 20 bases between. Germline V gene sequence: CDR1 SGHRS, CDR2 YFSETQ. This CDR3 is built from 18 residues. The CDR3 sequence is CASSLVPQDWTGNTEAFF. The CDR3, as DNA: TGCGCCAGCAGCTTGGTCCCCCAAGATTGGACGGGTAACACTGAAGCTTTCTTT.

The genes are TRBV28 and TRBJ2-3, with D perhaps being TRBD1 or TRBD2 (5 bases each). The length of the CDR3 is 15 residues. The germline gives CDR1 MDHEN, CDR2 SYDVKM. The germline V and J ends were trimmed by 5 bases and 4 bases, with 16 bases remaining between them. The CDR3 is CASSLTGRDPDTQYF. CDR3 sequence (DNA): TGTGCCAGCAGTCTCACCGGCAGGGACCCAGATACGCAGTATTTT.

The chain uses TRBV29-1 and TRBJ1-4; possibly TRBD1 for D (5 bases). The V gene lost 4 bases and the J gene lost 3 bases, with 9 bases spanning the gap. CDR3 length: 13 amino acids. Germline CDR1 reads SQVTM; CDR2 reads ANQGSEA. DNA for the CDR3: TGCAGCGTTGGGGGGTCTCCTAATGAAAAACTGTTTTTT. Encoded protein: CSVGGSPNEKLFF.

The gene calls are TRBV28 and TRBJ2-3, with 9 bases identical to TRBD1. Trimming took 5 bases from V and 1 from J; bases not matched to a gene: 7. This CDR3 has 16 amino acids. Germline lookup yields CDR1 MDHEN and CDR2 SYDVKM. CDR3 region: CASSTGGWSGTDTQYF. For the CDR3, the DNA is TGTGCCAGCAGTACAGGGGGCTGGTCTGGCACAGATACGCAGTATTTT. Complete variable domain (other parts from reference TRBV28 and TRBJ2-3): DVKVTQSSRYLVKRTGEKVFLECVQDMDHENMFWYRQDPGLGLRLIYFSYDVKMKEKGDIPEGYSVSREKKERFSLILESASTNQTSMYLCASSTGGWSGTDTQYFGPGTRLTVL.

This clone was seen only once. The chain has TRBV11-2 and TRBJ2-1; the D gene could be TRBD1 or TRBD2 (5 bases each). V shed 5 bases and J shed 9 bases, with 17 bases lying between them. Per the germline V gene, CDR1 is SGHAT and CDR2 is FQNNGV. This CDR3 comprises 14 residues. The CDR3 sequence: CASSATGLAIEQFF. DNA of the CDR3: TGTGCCAGCAGCGCTACAGGCCTAGCCATTGAGCAGTTCTTC.

This chain joins TRBV28 and TRBJ2-7; possibly TRBD1 for D (6 bases). V was cut by 9 bases and J by 3 bases, with 15 bases left in between. The CDR3 covers 13 residues. CDR1 and CDR2 from the germline V gene are MDHEN and SYDVKM. In DNA, the CDR3 is TGTGCCAGTAAACAGGGCCGGAGCTACGAGCAGTACTTC. This sequence encodes CASKQGRSYEQYF.

This clone was observed a single time. This rearrangement joins TRBV2 to TRBJ2-1; 8 nucleotides align to TRBD2. The CDR3 extends over 15 amino acids. The trim removed 3 bases at V and 5 bases at J, leaving 6 bases unmatched. Germline V gene data show CDR1 as SNHLY and CDR2 as FYNNEI. Written as DNA, the CDR3 is TGTGCCAGCAGTGATTCCCTAGCGGGTGACAATGAGCAGTTCTTC. It yields the protein CASSDSLAGDNEQFF.

The chain employs TRBV6-1 and TRBJ1-3; D not resolved. Trimming stripped 6 bases from V and 3 bases from J, with 9 bases between. CDR1 is MNHNS and CDR2 is SASEGT in the germline V gene. The CDR3 totals 13 residues. Written as DNA, the CDR3 is TGTGCCAGCAGGGCAAGCCATGGAAACACCATATATTTT. Amino acid sequence: CASRASHGNTIYF.